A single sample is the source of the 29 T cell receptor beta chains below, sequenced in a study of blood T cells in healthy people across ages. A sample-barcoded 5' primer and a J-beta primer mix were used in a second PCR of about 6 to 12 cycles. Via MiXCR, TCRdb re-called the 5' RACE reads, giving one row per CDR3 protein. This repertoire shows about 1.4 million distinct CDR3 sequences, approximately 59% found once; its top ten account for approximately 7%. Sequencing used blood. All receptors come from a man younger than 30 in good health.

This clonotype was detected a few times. In DNA, the CDR3 is TGTGCCAGCAGTTACGATACGAAGAACTCTGGCACAGATACGCAGTATTTT. This encodes CASSYDTKNSGTDTQYF. This sequence joins TRBV6-2 or TRBV6-3 and TRBJ2-3; no firm D call. CDR1 MNHEY and CDR2 SVGEGT come from the germline V gene. The CDR3 loop spans 17 amino acids. V was shortened by 2 bases and J by 1 base, with 16 bases between the two germline ends.

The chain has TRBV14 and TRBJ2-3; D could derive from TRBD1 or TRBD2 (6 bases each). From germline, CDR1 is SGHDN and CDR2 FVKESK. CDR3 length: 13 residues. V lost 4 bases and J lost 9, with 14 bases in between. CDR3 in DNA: TGTGCCAGCAGCCGGCCGGAGGGGGGAACGCAGTATTTT. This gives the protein CASSRPEGGTQYF.

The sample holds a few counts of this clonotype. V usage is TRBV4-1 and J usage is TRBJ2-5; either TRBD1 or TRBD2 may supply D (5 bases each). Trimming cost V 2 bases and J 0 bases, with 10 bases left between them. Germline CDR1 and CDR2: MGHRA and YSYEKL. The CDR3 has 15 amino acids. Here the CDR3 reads CASSQLGPYQETQYF. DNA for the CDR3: TGCGCCAGCAGCCAACTGGGACCATACCAAGAGACCCAGTACTTC.

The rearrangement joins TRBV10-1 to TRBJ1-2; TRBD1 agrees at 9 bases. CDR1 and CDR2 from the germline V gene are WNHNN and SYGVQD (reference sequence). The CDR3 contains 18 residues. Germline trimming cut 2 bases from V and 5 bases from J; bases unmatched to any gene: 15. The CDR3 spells CASSERSPEQGALYGYTF. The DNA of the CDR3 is TGCGCCAGCAGTGAGAGGTCCCCCGAACAGGGGGCGCTTTATGGCTACACCTTC.

The CDR3 DNA follows: TGCGCCAGCAGCCAGGGCGCATGGGGGGTTAAAGAGACCCAGTACTTC. Translated, it gives CASSQGAWGVKETQYF. The V gene is TRBV4-3, the J gene TRBJ2-5; TRBD2 is a possible D gene (6 bases). V was pared by 3 bases and J by 3 bases, with 17 bases between. This CDR3 has 16 amino acids. Germline assignment: CDR1 LGHNA and CDR2 YSLEER.

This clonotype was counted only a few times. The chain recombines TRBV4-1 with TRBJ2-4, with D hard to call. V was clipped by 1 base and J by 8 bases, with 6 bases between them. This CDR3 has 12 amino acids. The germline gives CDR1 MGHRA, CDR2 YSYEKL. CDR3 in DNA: TGCGCCAGCAGCCAAGGGGTAGACATTCAGTACTTC. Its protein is CASSQGVDIQYF.

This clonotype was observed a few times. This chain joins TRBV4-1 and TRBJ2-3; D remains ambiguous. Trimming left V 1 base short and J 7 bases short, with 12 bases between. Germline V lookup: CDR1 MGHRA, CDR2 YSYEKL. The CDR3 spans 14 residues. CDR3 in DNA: TGCGCCAGCAGCCAAGTACCGCTGGAAAATACGCAGTATTTT. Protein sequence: CASSQVPLENTQYF.

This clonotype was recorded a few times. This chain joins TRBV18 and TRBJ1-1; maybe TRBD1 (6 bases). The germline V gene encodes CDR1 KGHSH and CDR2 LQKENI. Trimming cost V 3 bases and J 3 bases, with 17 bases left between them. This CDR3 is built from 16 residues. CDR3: CASSPTGQNLYTEAFF. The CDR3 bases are TGTGCCAGCTCACCGACAGGACAGAATCTATACACTGAAGCTTTCTTT.

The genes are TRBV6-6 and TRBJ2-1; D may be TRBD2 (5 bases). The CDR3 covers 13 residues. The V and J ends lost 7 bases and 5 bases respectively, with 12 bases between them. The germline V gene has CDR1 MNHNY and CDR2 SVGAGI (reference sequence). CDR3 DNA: TGTGCCAGCACTCCTAGCCTCCACAATGAGCAGTTCTTC. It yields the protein CASTPSLHNEQFF.

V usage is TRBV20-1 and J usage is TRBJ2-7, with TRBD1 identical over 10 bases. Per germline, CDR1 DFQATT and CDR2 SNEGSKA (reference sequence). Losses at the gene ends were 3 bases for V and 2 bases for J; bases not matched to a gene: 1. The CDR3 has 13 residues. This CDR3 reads CSASGTGAYEQYF. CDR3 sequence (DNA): TGCAGTGCTAGCGGGACAGGGGCCTACGAGCAGTACTTC.

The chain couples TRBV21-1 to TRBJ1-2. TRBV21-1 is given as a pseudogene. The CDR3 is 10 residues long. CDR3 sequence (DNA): TGTGCCAGCCCCACCAATGGCTACACCTTC. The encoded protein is CASPTNGYTF.

The CDR3 nucleotides read TGTGCCAGCAGCATGACCGGGACAGGGGCCTACAATGAGCAGTTCTTC. This sequence encodes CASSMTGTGAYNEQFF. The J gene is TRBJ2-1, the V gene TRBV21-1; the table assigns TRBD1, which was not confirmed against the DNA. TRBV21-1 is termed a pseudogene. The CDR3 length is 16 residues.

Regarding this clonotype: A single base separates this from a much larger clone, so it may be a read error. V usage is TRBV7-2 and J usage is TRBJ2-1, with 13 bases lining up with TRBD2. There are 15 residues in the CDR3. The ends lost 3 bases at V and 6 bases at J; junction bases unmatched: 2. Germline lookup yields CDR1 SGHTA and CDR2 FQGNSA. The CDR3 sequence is CASSFTSGGANEQFF. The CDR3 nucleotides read TGTGCCAGCAGCTTCACTAGCGGGGGGGCCAATGAGCAGTTCTTC.

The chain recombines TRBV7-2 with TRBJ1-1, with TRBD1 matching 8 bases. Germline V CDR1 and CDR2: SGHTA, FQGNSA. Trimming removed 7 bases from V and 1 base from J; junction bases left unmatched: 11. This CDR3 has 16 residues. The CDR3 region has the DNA TGTGCCAGCACAACCCGGACAGGGCTTACGAACACTGAAGCTTTCTTT. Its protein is CASTTRTGLTNTEAFF.

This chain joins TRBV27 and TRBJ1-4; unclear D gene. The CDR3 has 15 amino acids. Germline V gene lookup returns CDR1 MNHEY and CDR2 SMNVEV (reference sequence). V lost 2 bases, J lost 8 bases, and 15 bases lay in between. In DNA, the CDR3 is TGTGCCAGCAGTTTAATTACCGGGCTTAGGGAAAAACTGTTTTTT. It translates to CASSLITGLREKLFF.

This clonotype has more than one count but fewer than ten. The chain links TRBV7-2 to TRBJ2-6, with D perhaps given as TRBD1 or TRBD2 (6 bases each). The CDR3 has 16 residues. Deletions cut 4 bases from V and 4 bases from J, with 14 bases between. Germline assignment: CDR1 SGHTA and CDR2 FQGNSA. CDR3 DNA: TGTGCCAGCAGCTGGGGGGCACCACCCGGGGCCAACGTCCTGACTTTC. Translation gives CASSWGAPPGANVLTF. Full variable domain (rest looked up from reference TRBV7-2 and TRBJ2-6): GAGVSQSPSNKVTEKGKDVELRCDPISGHTALYWYRQSLGQGLEFLIYFQGNSAPDKSGLPSDRFSAERTGGSVSTLTIQRTQQEDSAVYLCASSWGAPPGANVLTFGAGSRLTVL.

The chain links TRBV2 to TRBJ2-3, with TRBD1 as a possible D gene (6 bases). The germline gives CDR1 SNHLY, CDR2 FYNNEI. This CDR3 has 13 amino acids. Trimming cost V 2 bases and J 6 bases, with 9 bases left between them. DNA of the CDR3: TGTGCCAGCAGTGAAATCAGGGGCGATACGCAGTATTTT. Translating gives CASSEIRGDTQYF.

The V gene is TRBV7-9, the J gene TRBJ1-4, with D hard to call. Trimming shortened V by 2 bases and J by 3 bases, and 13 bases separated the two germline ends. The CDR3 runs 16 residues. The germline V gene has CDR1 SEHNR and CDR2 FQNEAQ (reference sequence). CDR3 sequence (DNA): TGTGCCAGCAGCTTATCTCTCGACGGAGCTAATGAAAAACTGTTTTTT. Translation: CASSLSLDGANEKLFF. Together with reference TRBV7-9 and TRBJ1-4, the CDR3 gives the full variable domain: DTGVSQNPRHKITKRGQNVTFRCDPISEHNRLYWYRQTLGQGPEFLTYFQNEAQLEKSRLLSDRFSAERPKGSFSTLEIQRTEQGDSAMYLCASSLSLDGANEKLFFGSGTQLSVL.

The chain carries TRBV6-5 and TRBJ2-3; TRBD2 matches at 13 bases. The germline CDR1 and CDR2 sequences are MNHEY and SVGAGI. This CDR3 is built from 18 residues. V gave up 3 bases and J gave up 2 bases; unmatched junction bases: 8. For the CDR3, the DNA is TGTGCCAGCAGTTATACCGGGACTAGCGGGGCCTCCACAGATACGCAGTATTTT. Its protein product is CASSYTGTSGASTDTQYF.

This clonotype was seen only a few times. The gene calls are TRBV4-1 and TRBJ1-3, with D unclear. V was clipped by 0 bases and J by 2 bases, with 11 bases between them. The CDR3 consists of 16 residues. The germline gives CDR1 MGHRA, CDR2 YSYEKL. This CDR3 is CASSQDRREAGNTIYF. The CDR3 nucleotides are TGCGCCAGCAGCCAAGATCGTAGGGAGGCTGGAAACACCATATATTTT.

The CDR3 coding sequence is TGTGCTAGTGGTTTGACGATCCGAACAGGGGACACTGAAGCTTTCTTT. Translation gives CASGLTIRTGDTEAFF. The chain uses TRBV12-5 and TRBJ1-1, with TRBD1 matching over 7 bases. This CDR3 comprises 16 residues. Trimming cost V 2 bases and J 3 bases; bases outside gene matches: 9. Germline V gene lookup returns CDR1 LGHNT and CDR2 FRNRAP. The variable domain in full, with the rest retrieved from reference TRBV12-5 and TRBJ1-1, is DARVTQTPRHKVTEMGQEVTMRCQPILGHNTVFWYRQTMMQGLELLAYFRNRAPLDDSGMPKDRFSAEMPDATLATLKIQPSEPRDSAVYFCASGLTIRTGDTEAFFGQGTRLTVV.

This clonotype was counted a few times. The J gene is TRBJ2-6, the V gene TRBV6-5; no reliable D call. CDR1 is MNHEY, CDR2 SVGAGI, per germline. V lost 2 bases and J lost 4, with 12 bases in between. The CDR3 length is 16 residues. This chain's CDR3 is CASSYTTRRGANVLTF. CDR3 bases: TGTGCCAGCAGTTACACGACGAGGAGAGGGGCCAACGTCCTGACTTTC.

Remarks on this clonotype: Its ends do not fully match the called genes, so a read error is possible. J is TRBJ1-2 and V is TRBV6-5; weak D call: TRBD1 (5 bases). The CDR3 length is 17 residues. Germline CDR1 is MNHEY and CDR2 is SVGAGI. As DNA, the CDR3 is TGTGCCAGCAGTTACACCTTACTTGGGGGAGCTAACTATGGCTGCACCTTC. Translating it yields CASSYTLLGGANYGCTF.

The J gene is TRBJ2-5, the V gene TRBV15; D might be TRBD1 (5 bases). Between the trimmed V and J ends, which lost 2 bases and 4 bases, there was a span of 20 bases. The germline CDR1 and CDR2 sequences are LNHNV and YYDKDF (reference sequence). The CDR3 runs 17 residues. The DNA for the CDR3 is TGTGCCACCAGCAGACAACCACCTAGTCCAGGGCTAGAGACCCAGTACTTC. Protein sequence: CATSRQPPSPGLETQYF. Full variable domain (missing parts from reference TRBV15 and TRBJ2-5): DAMVIQNPRYQVTQFGKPVTLSCSQTLNHNVMYWYQQKSSQAPKLLFHYYDKDFNNEADTPDNFQSRRPNTSFCFLDIRSPGLGDTAMYLCATSRQPPSPGLETQYFGPGTRLLVL.

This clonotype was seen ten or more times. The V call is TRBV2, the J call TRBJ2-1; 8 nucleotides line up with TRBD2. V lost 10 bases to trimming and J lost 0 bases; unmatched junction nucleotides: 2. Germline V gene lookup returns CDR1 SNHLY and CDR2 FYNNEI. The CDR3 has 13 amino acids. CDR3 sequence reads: CAISGVSYNEQFF. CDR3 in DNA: TGTGCCATTAGCGGGGTCTCCTACAATGAGCAGTTCTTC.

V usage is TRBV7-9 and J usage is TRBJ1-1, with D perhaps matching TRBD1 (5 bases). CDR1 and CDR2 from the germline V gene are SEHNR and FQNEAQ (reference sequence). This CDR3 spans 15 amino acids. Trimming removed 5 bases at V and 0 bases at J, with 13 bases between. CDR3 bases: TGTGCCAGCAGCCCCATGGGGGACTTGAACACTGAAGCTTTCTTT. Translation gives CASSPMGDLNTEAFF.

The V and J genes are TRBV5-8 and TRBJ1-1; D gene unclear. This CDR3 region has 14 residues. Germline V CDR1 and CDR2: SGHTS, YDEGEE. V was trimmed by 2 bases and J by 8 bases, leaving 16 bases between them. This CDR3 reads CASSFGSPLSEAFF. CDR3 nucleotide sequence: TGTGCCAGCAGCTTTGGGTCCCCTCTATCCGAAGCTTTCTTT.

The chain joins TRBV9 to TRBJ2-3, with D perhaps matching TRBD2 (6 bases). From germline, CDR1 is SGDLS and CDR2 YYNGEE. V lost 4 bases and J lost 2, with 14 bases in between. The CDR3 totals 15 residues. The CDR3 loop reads CASSSRDSLTDTQYF. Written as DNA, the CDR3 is TGTGCCAGCAGCTCCCGGGACTCCCTCACAGATACGCAGTATTTT.

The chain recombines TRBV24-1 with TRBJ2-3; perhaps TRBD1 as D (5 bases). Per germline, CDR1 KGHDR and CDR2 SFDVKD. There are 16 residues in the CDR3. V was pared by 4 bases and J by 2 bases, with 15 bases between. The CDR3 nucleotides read TGTGCCACCAGTGAATCAACGAGGACATACACAGATACGCAGTATTTT. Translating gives CATSESTRTYTDTQYF.